Listed here is a single TCR beta chain. Its antigen is as yet unknown. V shed 3 bases, J shed 5 bases, and the junction held 7 bases outside the gene matches. The CDR3 has 15 amino acids. CDR1 SGHTA and CDR2 FQGNSA come from the germline V gene. The sample belongs to a study of cytomegalovirus exposure and HLA in healthy donors. The PCR made use of 60 Vbeta and 13 Jbeta primers. Data came from immunoSEQ multiplex PCR; TCRdb stores just in-frame clones and leaves some out. The top ten hold about 6.8% of the sample, which has 130,000 to 150,000 clones, 80% seen once. Study-wide findings and caveats: V- and J-gene trimming of TCR beta was linked (in a later analysis) to a missense DCLRE1C variant.

Donors in the study were healthy people who gave bone marrow. The chain carries TRBV7-2 and TRBJ2-7; TRBD1 aligns across 10 bases. Input material: PBMCs. The sequence derives from a middle-aged man in good health and CMV-seropositive. The CDR3 is CASSFLRDRGHEQYF. The CDR3 coding sequence is TGTGCCAGCAGCTTCCTCCGGGACAGGGGACACGAGCAGTACTTC. Supplemented by reference TRBV7-2 and TRBJ2-7, the full variable domain reads GAGVSQSPSNKVTEKGKDVELRCDPISGHTALYWYRQSLGQGLEFLIYFQGNSAPDKSGLPSDRFSAERTGGSVSTLTIQRTQQEDSAVYLCASSFLRDRGHEQYFGPGTRLTVT.